This T cell receptor beta chain appears in the sequencing data of a study of spatial heterogeneity in lung cancer. TCR cDNA molecules each carried a unique molecular identifier. TCRdb passed the 5' RACE reads through MiXCR, listing each CDR3 protein once. This sample has approximately 21,000 distinct CDR3 sequences, with less than 3.5% found just once. Noted time point: sample taken at primary tumor resection. The 60 to 80 donors had untreated early-stage non-small cell lung cancer. The sequenced material consisted of unsorted whole RNA from tumor, nontumor lung or frozen PBMC. Study-wide results and caveats: Resection saw ubiquitous expanded tumor TCRs appear in blood more than follow-up did.

This CDR3 region has 17 residues. Germline V lookup: CDR1 SGHTA, CDR2 FQGNSA. Trimming pared 1 base from V and 1 base from J, leaving 16 bases between. This clonotype is medium-sized (0.01 to 0.1%) within its sample. The target antigen is unknown. V is TRBV7-2 and J is TRBJ2-5, with a weak D call TRBD2 (6 bases). The sequence was collected from a female donor with early-stage non-small cell lung cancer. Sequenced material: PBMCs, taken at surgery. CDR3: CASSLGRGREAQETQYF. CDR3 coding DNA: TGTGCCAGCAGCTTAGGACGGGGCAGGGAGGCCCAAGAGACCCAGTACTTC.